This T cell receptor beta chain was observed in a study of STAT5B mutations in CD4+ large granular lymphocyte leukemia (dated by TCRdb to between 2021 and 2023). About the full investigation: Among healthy controls, the CDR3 'QG' motif was associated with a particular HLA allele. The TCRbeta repertoires of CD4+ T-cell large granular lymphocyte leukemia patients were compared with the TCRbeta repertoires of healthy blood donors. Flow cytometry on FACSCanto II or FACSVerse confirmed that purified fractions exceeded 95% purity among lymphocytes. Overall study outcomes, separate from this receptor: Greater clonality appeared to be present in CD4-sorted patient repertoires than in healthy CD4+ repertoires, and the difference was retained after the putative leukemic clones were removed. Each patient's main leukemic clonotypes were private, but around 27% of these clonotypes showed up at low frequency in the non-leukemic repertoires of other patients. The data were not HLA-matched, and the higher clonality in CD4+ T-LGLL than in CD8+ T-LGLL could be due to the relatively small sample size.

The immunoSEQ assay at survey resolution was used to sequence TCRbeta rearrangements from genomic DNA. The study's own analysis went as follows. In the TCR sequencing data, the lowest productive clonotype frequency that could be detected was 2.59 x 10-5. Only productive TCRbeta rearrangements, meaning sequences that were complete and in-frame, were kept for the analyses. Sample clonality was computed as Simpson clonality in the immunoSEQ Analyzer version 3.0. Clones were binned by frequency as very rare, small, medium, large (1-20%) or hyperexpanded (>20%). Generation probabilities were estimated with OLGA 1.2.3, V-gene circos plots were made with VDJtools, specificities were searched in VDJdb, and CDR3 motifs were identified with GLIPH. TCRdb stores this immuneACCESS table with in-frame sequences only. Part of the clones is absent; in the studies checked, under half of the shortfall reflects unresolved V genes, and no reason is known for the rest. V, J and clone size were drawn from that table, and D and trimming were deduced from the DNA. For this sample the table gives about 30,000 clones, of which roughly three quarters were detected only once. The top ten clones comprise 6.2% of the sample.

As regards this clone: The target of this receptor is not known. Base qualities were left out, and no much larger clone turns up one base away.

The healthy control group was made up of more than 35 blood donors, and the Finnish Red Cross blood service supplied their buffy coats. All TCR-sequenced material derived from peripheral blood: patient blood samples and healthy donor buffy coats. Peripheral blood mononuclear cells were isolated by Ficoll-Hypaque gradient centrifugation. CD4+ cells were purified magnetically from the buffy coats of healthy controls. Genomic DNA was extracted with the Gentra Puregene Cell and Tissue kit and quantified on a Qubit 2.0 fluorometer. The origin of this receptor is a human donor in good health. Specimen: CD4+ T cells from blood buffy coats.

The CDR3 has the sequence CSVNRGRYNEQFF. The bases read TGCAGCGTCAACAGGGGTCGCTACAATGAGCAGTTCTTC. The chain joins TRBV29-1 to TRBJ2-1; 7 bases in the junction line up with TRBD1. Clipping removes 6 bases from V and 3 bases from J, with 5 as the unmatched junction base count. Looking up the germline V gene yields CDR1 SQVTM and CDR2 ANQGSEA. The CDR3 covers 13 residues, taking in both the cysteine and the phenylalanine. Only the CDR3 DNA stays, 39 bases, in frame from base 1.